The sequence of this T cell receptor beta chain was determined in a study of CD4 T cells in relation to SARS-CoV-2 and coronaviruses. This CDR3 spans 15 amino acids. With 1 base removed from V and 10 bases from J, the gap between germline ends came to 18 bases. Germline V gene data show CDR1 as KGHSH and CDR2 as LQKENI. Study-wide results and caveats: This crossreactivity analysis covered spike protein alone, no other viral proteins.

The protocol was immunoSEQ multiplex PCR, while the TCRdb copy is restricted to in-frame clones and leaves out a portion. This table holds about 26,000 clones, around 67% found once. Only a few counts were recorded for this clone. The antigen is not known. Before the COVID-19 pandemic, during about 2010-2019, CD4+ T cells were taken from unexposed donors. CD4+ T cells were isolated from the cells after more than nine days of culture. Specimen: CD4+ T cells from PBMCs, cultured in vitro. The chain employs TRBV18 and TRBJ2-3; D uncertain. This receptor was obtained from a human donor in good health. CDR3 nucleotides: TGTGCCAGCTCACCACGGACGGACCCTGATTCCCCGCAGTATTTT. Translation gives CASSPRTDPDSPQYF. The entire variable domain, with the rest obtained from reference TRBV18 and TRBJ2-3, is as follows: NAGVMQNPRHLVRRRGQEARLRCSPMKGHSHVYWYRQLPEEGLKFMVYLQKENIIDESGMPKERFSAEFPKEGPSILRIQQVVRGDSAAYFCASSPRTDPDSPQYFGPGTRLTVL.